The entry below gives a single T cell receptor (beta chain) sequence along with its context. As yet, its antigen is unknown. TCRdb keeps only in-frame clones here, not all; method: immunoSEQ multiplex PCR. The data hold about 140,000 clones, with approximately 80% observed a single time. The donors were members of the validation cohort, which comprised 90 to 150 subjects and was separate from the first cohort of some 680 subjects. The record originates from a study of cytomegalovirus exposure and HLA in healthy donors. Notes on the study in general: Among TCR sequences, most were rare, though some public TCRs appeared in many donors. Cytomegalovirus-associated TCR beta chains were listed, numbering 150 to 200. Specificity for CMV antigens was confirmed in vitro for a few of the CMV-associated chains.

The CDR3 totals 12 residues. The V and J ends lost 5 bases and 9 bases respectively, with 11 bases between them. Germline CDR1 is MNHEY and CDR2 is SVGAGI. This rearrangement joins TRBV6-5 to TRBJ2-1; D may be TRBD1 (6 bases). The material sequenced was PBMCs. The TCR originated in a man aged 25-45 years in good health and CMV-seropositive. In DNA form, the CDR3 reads TGTGCCAGCAGTCTTACAGGGCTTGAGCAGTTCTTC. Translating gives CASSLTGLEQFF.